This TCR beta chain was sequenced during a study of cytomegalovirus exposure and HLA in healthy donors. Across the study: The Caucasian-associated ancestry cluster held around 81% of 300 to 500 genotyped donors. Study-level results: According to a later analysis, most TCR beta chains associated with CMV appeared HLA-restricted. A later analysis linked some 18,000 TCR beta sequences to HLA alleles at 0.05 false discovery rate.

With 60 Vbeta and 13 Jbeta primers, the PCR was carried out. Clones were sequenced by immunoSEQ multiplex PCR, and TCRdb holds only the in-frame ones, with some missing. The repertoire has some 130,000 clones, under 85% of them found once; the top ten carry about 1%. This clone was observed a single time. Its antigen is as yet unknown. Healthy bone marrow donors made up the donor group. CDR3 length: 16 amino acids. The germline gives CDR1 SGHTA, CDR2 FQGNSA. Trimming at V came to 0 bases and at J to 6 bases, leaving 7 bases not matched to a gene. The source of this sequence is a young man in good health and CMV-seronegative. The sequencing input was PBMCs. The gene calls are TRBV7-2 and TRBJ2-7; 11 bases line up with TRBD1. The DNA of the CDR3 is TGTGCCAGCAGCTTAGCCCCGGGACAGGGGGAGAGCGAGCAGTACTTC. Amino acids: CASSLAPGQGESEQYF. Full variable domain (outside the CDR3, taken from reference TRBV7-2 and TRBJ2-7): GAGVSQSPSNKVTEKGKDVELRCDPISGHTALYWYRQSLGQGLEFLIYFQGNSAPDKSGLPSDRFSAERTGGSVSTLTIQRTQQEDSAVYLCASSLAPGQGESEQYFGPGTRLTVT.